This TCR beta chain was recovered during a study of vaccination and CD4 T cells after COVID-19. Looking at the study overall: Cells were stimulated with overlapping spike peptide pools from SARS-CoV-2, HCoV-NL63, HCoV-OC43 and HCoV-229E. Control cultures received a CEFX pool, an HIV-1 Nef pool, or no peptide.

Sequenced with the Oncomine TCR Beta short-read assay was DNA taken from cultured CD4+ T cells. TCRdb recomputed calls from the PCR reads with MiXCR, one row per CDR3 protein. This table has about 12,000 distinct CDR3 sequences, 60% appearing once. Treatment indicated: roughly nine-day PBMC culture with coronavirus spike peptide pools or control peptides (ViraFEST assay). For ViraFEST, peptide pools expanded antigen-specific T cells, after which the TCRs were sequenced. With regard to this clonotype: Its antigen remains unknown. At one end the junction does not follow the germline gene, possibly because of a read error.

This CDR3 is 16 amino acids long. CDR1 and CDR2 (germline): MNHEY, SMNVEV (reference sequence). This TCR came from a human donor who had recovered from COVID-19. Sequencing was carried out using CD4+ T cells from blood, cultured in vitro. The chain has TRBV27 and TRBJ2-1, with 7 bases lining up with TRBD2. The CDR3 DNA reads as TGTGCCAGCAGTGACCGGACTAGTTTATCGGGTGAGGGTTCCGTCTTC. It encodes CASSDRTSLSGEGSVF.